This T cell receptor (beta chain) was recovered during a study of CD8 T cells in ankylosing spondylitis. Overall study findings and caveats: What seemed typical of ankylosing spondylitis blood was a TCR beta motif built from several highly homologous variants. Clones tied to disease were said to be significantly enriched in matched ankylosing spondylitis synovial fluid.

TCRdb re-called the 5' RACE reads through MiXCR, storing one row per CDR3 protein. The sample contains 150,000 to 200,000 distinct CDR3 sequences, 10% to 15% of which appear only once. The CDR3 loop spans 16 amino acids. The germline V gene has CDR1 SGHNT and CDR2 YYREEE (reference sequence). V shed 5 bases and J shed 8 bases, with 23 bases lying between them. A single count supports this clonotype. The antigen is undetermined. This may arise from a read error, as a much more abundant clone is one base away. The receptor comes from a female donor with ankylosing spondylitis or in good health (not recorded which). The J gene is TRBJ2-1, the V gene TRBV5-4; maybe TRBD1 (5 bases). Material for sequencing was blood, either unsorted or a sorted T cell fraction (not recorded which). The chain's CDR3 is CASSPTLGQSSDEQFF. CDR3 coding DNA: TGTGCCAGCAGTCCCACCCTCGGACAAAGCAGCGATGAGCAGTTCTTC.